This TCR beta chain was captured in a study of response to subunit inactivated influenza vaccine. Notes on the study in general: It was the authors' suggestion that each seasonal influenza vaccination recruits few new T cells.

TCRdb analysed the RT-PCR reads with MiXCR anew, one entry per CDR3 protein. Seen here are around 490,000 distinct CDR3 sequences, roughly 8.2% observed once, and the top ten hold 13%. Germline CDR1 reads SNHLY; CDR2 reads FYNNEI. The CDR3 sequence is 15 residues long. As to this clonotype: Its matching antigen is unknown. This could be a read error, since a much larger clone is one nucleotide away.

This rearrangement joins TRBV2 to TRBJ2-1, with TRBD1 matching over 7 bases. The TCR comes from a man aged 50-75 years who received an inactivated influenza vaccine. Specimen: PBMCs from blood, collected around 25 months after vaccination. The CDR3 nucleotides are TGTGGCAGCAGGCCTCAGGACAGGTTAGGTCATGAGCAGTTCTTC. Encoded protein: CGSRPQDRLGHEQFF.